This TCR beta chain came from a study of vaccination and CD4 T cells after COVID-19. About the research overall: Six males and four females constituted the convalescent cohort, two of whom were Hispanic. Median draw time for post-COVID samples was 85 to 120 days post-diagnosis (range 35 to 161).

As concerns this clonotype: What it recognizes is unknown.

The assay that was used to sequence DNA from cultured CD4+ T cells was the Oncomine TCR Beta short-read assay. Via MiXCR, TCRdb re-called the PCR reads, giving one row per CDR3 protein. The table includes 9,500 to 15,000 distinct CDR3 sequences, roughly three fifths detected once. Noted treatment: approximately 11-day PBMC culture with coronavirus spike peptide pools or control peptides (ViraFEST assay). IL-2 at around 10 IU/ml and peptide pools at 10 ug/ml were added to PBMCs cultured at about 2 million per well. The source is a human donor who had recovered from COVID-19. The sequenced material came from CD4+ T cells from blood, cultured in vitro.

CDR3 residues: CASSEGGTGLNYGYTF. CDR3 in DNA: TGTGCCAGCAGTGAAGGAGGGACAGGGCTGAACTATGGCTACACCTTC. The genes are TRBV6-1 and TRBJ1-2, with 9 bases that match TRBD1. This CDR3 has 16 residues. J lost 2 bases, V lost 1 base, and 5 bases had no gene match. Per the germline V gene, CDR1 is MNHNS and CDR2 is SASEGT.